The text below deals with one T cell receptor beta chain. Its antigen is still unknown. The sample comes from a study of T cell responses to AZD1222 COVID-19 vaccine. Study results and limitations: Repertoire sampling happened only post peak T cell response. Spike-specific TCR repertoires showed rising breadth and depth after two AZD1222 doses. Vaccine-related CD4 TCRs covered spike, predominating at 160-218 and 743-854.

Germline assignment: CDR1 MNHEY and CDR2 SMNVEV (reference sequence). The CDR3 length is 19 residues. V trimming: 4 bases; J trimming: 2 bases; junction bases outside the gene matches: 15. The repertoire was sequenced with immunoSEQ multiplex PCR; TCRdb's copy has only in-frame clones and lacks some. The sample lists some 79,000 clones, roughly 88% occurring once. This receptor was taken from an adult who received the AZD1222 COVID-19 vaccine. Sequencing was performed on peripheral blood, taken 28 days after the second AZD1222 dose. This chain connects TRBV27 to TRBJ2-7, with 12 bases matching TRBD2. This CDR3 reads CASSWMGPGTSGRPYEQYF. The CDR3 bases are TGTGCCAGCAGTTGGATGGGACCCGGGACTAGCGGGCGCCCCTACGAGCAGTACTTC.